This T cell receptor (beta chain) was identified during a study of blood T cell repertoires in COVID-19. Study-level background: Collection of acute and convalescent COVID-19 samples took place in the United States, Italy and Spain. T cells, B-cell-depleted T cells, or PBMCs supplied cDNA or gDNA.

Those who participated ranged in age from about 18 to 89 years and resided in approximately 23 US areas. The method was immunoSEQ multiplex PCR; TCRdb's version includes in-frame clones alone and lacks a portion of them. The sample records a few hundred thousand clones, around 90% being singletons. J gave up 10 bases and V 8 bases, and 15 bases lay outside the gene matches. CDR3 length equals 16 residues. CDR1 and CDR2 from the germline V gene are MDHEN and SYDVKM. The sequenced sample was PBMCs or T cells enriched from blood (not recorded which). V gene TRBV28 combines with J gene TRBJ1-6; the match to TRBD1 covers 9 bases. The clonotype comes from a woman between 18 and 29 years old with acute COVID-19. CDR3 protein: CASGTGYGTGKSPLHF. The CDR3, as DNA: TGTGCCAGCGGCACGGGATATGGGACAGGGAAGTCACCCCTCCACTTT.